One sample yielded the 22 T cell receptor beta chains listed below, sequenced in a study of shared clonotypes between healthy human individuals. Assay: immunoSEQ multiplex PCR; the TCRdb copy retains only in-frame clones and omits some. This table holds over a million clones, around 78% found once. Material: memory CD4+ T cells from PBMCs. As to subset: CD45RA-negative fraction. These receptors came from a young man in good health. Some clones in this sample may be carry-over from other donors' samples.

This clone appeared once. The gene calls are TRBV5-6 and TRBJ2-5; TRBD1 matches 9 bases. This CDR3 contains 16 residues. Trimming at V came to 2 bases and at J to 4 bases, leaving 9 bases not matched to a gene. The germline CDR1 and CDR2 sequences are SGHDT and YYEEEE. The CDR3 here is CASSFYGTGSAETQYF. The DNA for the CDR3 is TGTGCCAGCAGCTTTTATGGGACAGGGTCAGCAGAGACCCAGTACTTC. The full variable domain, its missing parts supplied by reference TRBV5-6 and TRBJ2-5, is DAGVTQSPTHLIKTRGQQVTLRCSPKSGHDTVSWYQQALGQGPQFIFQYYEEEERQRGNFPDRFSGHQFPNYSSELNVNALLLGDSALYLCASSFYGTGSAETQYFGPGTRLLVL.

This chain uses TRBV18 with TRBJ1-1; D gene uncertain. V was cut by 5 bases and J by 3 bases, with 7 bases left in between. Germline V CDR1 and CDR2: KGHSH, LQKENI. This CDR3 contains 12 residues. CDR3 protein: CASSVRDTEAFF. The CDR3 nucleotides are TGTGCCAGCTCAGTCCGGGACACTGAAGCTTTCTTT.

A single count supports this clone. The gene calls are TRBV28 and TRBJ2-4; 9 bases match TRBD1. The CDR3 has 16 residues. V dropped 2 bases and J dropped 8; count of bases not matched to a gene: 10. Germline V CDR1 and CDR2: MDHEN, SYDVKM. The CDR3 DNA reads TGTGCCAGCAGTTTACAAAAGACAGGGGGTTGGTACATTCAGTACTTC. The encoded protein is CASSLQKTGGWYIQYF. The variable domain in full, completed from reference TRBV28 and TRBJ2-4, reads DVKVTQSSRYLVKRTGEKVFLECVQDMDHENMFWYRQDPGLGLRLIYFSYDVKMKEKGDIPEGYSVSREKKERFSLILESASTNQTSMYLCASSLQKTGGWYIQYFGAGTRLSVL.

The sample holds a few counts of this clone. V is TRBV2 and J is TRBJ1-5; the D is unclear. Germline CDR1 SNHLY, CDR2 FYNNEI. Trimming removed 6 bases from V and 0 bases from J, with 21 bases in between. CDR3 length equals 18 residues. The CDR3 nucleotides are TGTGCCAGCAGCCTATTAACGGACGGCAAATATAGCAATCAGCCCCAGCATTTT. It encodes CASSLLTDGKYSNQPQHF.

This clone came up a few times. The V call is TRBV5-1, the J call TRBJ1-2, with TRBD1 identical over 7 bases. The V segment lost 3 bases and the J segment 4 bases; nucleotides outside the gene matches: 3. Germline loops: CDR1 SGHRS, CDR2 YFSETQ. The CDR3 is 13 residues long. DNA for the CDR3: TGCGCCAGCAGCTGGGACAGTACCTATGGCTACACCTTC. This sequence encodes CASSWDSTYGYTF. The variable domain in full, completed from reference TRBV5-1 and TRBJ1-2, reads KAGVTQTPRYLIKTRGQQVTLSCSPISGHRSVSWYQQTPGQGLQFLFEYFSETQRNKGNFPGRFSGRQFSNSRSEMNVSTLELGDSALYLCASSWDSTYGYTFGSGTRLTVV.

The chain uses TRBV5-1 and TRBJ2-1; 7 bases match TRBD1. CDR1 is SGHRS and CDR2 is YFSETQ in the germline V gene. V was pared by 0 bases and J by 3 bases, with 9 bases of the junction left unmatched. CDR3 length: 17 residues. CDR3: CASSLGPGQINYNEQFF. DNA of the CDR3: TGCGCCAGCAGCTTGGGCCCGGGACAGATCAACTACAATGAGCAGTTCTTC.

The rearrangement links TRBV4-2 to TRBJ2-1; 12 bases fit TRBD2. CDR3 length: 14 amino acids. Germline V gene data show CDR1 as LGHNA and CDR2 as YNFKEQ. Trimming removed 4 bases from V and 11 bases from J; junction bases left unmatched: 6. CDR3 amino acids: CASSPETSGSKQFF. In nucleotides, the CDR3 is TGTGCCAGCAGCCCCGAGACTAGCGGGAGTAAGCAGTTCTTC.

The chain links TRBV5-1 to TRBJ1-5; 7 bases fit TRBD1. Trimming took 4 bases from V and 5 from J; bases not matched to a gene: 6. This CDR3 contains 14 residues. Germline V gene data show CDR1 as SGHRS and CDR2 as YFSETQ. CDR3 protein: CASSPGQLDQPQHF. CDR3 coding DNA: TGCGCCAGCAGCCCGGGACAGCTCGATCAGCCCCAGCATTTT.

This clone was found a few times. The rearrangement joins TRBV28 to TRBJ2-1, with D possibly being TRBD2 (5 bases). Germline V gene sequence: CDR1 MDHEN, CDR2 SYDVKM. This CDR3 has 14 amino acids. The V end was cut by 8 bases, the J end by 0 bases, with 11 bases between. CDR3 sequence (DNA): TGTGCCAGCGAGCCGGGGAGCTCCTACAATGAGCAGTTCTTC. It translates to CASEPGSSYNEQFF.

The CDR3 protein is CASSSSKSKSSYEQYF. The CDR3 nucleotides read TGTGCCAGCAGCTCGTCCAAGTCTAAAAGCTCCTACGAGCAGTACTTC. The V call is TRBV5-4, the J call TRBJ2-7; D gene ambiguous. The CDR3 totals 16 residues. The V end was cut by 3 bases, the J end by 0 bases, with 16 bases between. The V gene's germline CDR1 is SGHNT and CDR2 YYREEE (reference sequence).

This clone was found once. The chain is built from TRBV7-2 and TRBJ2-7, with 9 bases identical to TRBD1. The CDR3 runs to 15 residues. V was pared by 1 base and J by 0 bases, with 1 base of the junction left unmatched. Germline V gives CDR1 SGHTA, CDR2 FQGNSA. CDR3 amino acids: CASSLGGQGSYEQYF. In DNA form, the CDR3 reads TGTGCCAGCAGCTTAGGGGGACAGGGCTCCTACGAGCAGTACTTC.

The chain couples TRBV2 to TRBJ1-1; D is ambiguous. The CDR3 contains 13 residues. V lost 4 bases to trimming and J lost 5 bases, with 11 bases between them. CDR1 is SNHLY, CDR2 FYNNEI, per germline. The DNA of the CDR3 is TGTGCCAGCAGTGTGCAGTATAATACTGAAGCTTTCTTT. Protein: CASSVQYNTEAFF. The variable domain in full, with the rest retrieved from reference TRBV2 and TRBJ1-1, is EPEVTQTPSHQVTQMGQEVILRCVPISNHLYFYWYRQILGQKVEFLVSFYNNEISEKSEIFDDQFSVERPDGSNFTLKIRSTKLEDSAMYFCASSVQYNTEAFFGQGTRLTVV.

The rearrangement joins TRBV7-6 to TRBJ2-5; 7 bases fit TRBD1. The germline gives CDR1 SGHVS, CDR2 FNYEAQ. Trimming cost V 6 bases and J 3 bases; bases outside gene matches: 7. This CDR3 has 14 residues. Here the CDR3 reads CASSPTGIKETQYF. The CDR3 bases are TGTGCCAGCAGTCCGACAGGGATCAAAGAGACCCAGTACTTC.

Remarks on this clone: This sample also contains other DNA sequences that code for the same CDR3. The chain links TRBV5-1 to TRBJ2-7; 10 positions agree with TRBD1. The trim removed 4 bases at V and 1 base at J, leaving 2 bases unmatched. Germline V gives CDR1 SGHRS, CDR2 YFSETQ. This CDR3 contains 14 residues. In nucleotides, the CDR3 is TGCGCCAGCAGCCGGGACAGGGGATCCTACGAGCAGTACTTC. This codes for CASSRDRGSYEQYF.

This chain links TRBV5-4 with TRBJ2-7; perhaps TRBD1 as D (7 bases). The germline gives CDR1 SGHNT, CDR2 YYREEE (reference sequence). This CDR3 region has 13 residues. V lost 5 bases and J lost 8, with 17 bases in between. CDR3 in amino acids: CASSLGQEGQQYF. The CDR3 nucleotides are TGTGCCAGCAGTTTAGGACAGGAGGGACAGCAGTACTTC.

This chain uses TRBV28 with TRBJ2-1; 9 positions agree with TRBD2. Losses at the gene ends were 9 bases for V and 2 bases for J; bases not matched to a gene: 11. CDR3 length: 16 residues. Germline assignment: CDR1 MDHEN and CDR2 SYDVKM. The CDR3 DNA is TGTGCCAGTCTCACTAACGGCGGGAGGGCCTACAATGAGCAGTTCTTC. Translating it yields CASLTNGGRAYNEQFF.

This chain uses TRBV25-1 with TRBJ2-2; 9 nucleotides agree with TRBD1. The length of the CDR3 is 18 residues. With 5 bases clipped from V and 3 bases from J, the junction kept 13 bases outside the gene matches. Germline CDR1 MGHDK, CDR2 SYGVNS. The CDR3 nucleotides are TGTGCCAGCAGTACCACCCCCGGGACAGGGATGGACACCGGGGAGCTGTTTTTT. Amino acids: CASSTTPGTGMDTGELFF. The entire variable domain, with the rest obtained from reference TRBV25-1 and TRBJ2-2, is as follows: EADIYQTPRYLVIGTGKKITLECSQTMGHDKMYWYQQDPGMELHLIHYSYGVNSTEKGDLSSESTVSRIRTEHFPLTLESARPSHTSQYLCASSTTPGTGMDTGELFFGEGSRLTVL.

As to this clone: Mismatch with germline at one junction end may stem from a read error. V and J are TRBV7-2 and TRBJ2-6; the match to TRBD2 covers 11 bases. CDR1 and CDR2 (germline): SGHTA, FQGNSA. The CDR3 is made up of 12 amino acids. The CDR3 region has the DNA TGTGCCAGCAGCACGACCGGACTAGCGGGCGAATTC. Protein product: CASSTTGLAGEF. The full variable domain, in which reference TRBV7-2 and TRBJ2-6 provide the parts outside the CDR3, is GAGVSQSPSNKVTEKGKDVELRCDPISGHTALYWYRQSLGQGLEFLIYFQGNSAPDKSGLPSDRFSAERTGGSVSTLTIQRTQQEDSAVYLCASSTTGLAGEFGAGSRLTVL.

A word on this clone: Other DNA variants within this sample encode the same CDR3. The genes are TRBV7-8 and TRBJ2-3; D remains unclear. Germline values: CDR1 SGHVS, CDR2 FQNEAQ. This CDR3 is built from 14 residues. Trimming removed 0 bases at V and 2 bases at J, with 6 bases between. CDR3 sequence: CASSLAGSTDTQYF. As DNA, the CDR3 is TGTGCCAGCAGCTTAGCGGGATCCACAGATACGCAGTATTTT.

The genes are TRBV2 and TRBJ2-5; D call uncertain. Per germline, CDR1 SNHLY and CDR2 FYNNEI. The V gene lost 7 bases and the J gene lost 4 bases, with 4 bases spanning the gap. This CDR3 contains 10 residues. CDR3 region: CASTIETQYF. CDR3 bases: TGTGCCAGCACGATAGAGACCCAGTACTTC. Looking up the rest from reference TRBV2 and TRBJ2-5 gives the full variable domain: EPEVTQTPSHQVTQMGQEVILRCVPISNHLYFYWYRQILGQKVEFLVSFYNNEISEKSEIFDDQFSVERPDGSNFTLKIRSTKLEDSAMYFCASTIETQYFGPGTRLLVL.

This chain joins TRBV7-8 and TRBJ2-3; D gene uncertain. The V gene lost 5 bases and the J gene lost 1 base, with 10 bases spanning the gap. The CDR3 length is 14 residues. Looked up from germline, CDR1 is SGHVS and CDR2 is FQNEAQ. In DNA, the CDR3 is TGTGCCAGCAGCCTAGGGTGGGGCACAGATACGCAGTATTTT. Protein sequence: CASSLGWGTDTQYF.

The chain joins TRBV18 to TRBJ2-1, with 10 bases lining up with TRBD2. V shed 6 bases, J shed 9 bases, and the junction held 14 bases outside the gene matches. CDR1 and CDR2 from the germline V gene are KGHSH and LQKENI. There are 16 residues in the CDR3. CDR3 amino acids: CASSLHRSGRWAEQFF. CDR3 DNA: TGTGCCAGCTCGCTCCACCGTAGCGGGAGGTGGGCTGAGCAGTTCTTC.